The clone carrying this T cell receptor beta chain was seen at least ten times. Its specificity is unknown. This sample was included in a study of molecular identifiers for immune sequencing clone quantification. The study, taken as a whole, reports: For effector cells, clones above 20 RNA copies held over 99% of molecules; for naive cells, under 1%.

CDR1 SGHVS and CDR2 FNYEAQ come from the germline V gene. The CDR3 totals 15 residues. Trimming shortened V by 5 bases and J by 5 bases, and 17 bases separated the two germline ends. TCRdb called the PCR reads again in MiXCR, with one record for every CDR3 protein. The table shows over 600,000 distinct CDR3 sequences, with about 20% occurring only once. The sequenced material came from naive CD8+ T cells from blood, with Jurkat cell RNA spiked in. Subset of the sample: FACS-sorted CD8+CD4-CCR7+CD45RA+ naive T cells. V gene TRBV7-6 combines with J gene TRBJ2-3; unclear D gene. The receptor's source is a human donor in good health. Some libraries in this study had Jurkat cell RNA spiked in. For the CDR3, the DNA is TGTGCCAGCAGCCAGACACCTGAAAGTTTAGATACGCAGTATTTT. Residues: CASSQTPESLDTQYF.